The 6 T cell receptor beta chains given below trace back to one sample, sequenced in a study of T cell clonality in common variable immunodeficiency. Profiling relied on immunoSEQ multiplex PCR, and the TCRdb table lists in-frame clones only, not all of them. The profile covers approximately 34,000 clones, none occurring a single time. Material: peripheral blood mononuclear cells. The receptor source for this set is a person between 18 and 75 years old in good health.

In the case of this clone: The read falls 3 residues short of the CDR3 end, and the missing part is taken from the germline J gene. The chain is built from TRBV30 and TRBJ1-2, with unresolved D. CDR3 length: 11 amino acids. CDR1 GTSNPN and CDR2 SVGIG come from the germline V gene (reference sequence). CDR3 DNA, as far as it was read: TGTGCCTGGAGTGTGCGGAGTTCA. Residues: CAWSVRSS. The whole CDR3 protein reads CAWSVRSSYTF.

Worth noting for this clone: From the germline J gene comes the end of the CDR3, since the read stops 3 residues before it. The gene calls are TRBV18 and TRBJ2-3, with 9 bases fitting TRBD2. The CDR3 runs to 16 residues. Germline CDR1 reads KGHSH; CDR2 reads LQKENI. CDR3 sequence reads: CASSPRPGLAEETQYF. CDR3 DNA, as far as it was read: TGTGCCAGCTCACCCCGGCCGGGACTAGCAGAAGAGACG.

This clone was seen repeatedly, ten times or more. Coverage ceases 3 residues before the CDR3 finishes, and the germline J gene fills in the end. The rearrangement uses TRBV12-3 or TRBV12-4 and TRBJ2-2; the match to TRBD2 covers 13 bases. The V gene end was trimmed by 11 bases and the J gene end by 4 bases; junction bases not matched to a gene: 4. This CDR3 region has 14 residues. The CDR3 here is CAWGLAGPTGELFF. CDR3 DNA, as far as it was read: TGTGCCTGGGGACTAGCGGGACCCACCGGGGAG.

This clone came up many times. CDR3 protein: CAWSSAGNDSPLHF. Partial CDR3 DNA: TGTGCCTGGAGTTCGGCGGGGAACGATTCACCC. The V gene is TRBV30, the J gene TRBJ1-6; D not certain. The read terminates 3 residues ahead of where the CDR3 ends, so the germline J gene completes it. The V gene lost 2 bases and the J gene lost 8 bases, with 13 bases spanning the gap. The CDR3 sequence is 14 residues long. Germline values: CDR1 GTSNPN, CDR2 SVGIG (reference sequence).

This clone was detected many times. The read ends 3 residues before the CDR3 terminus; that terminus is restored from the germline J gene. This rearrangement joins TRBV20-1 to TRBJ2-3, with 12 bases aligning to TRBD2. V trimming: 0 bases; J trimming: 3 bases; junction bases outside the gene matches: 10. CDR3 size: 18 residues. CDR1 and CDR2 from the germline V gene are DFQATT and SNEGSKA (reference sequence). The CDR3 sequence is CSARDPPSGGVWTDTQYF. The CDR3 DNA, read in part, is TGCAGTGCTAGAGACCCGCCTAGCGGGGGGGTCTGGACAGATACG.

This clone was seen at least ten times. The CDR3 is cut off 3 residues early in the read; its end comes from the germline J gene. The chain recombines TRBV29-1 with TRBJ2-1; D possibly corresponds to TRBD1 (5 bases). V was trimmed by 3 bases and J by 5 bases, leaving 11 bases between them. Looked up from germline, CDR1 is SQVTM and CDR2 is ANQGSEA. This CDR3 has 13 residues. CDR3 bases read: TGCAGCGTTGATATAGGGGCCAACAATGAG. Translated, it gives CSVDIGANNE. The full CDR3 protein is CSVDIGANNEQFF.